The 29 T cell receptor beta chains listed next were all sequenced from one sample in a study of vaccination effects on CD4 cells after COVID-19. Their antigens remain unidentified. Viral peptide pools were used in the ViraFEST assay to expand antigen-specific CD4+ T cells, and sequencing came afterward. Cultured cells yielded isolated CD4+ T cells after 10 days. Vaccinated participants had no history of SARS-CoV-2 infection and tested negative for nucleocapsid antibodies. Here immunoSEQ multiplex PCR was the method, and the copy in TCRdb shows in-frame clones only, minus some. The table shows some 22,000 clones, with 70% to 75% occurring only once. The sequenced sample was CD4+ T cells from PBMCs cultured with SARS-CoV-2 spike peptides, obtained before COVID-19 vaccination. These receptors were taken from a human donor who received a COVID-19 vaccine.

V is TRBV18 and J is TRBJ1-1; D gene uncertain. Trimming pared 1 base from V and 0 bases from J, leaving 6 bases between. This CDR3 is 14 amino acids long. Germline CDR1 is KGHSH and CDR2 is LQKENI. CDR3 DNA sequence: TGTGCCAGCTCACCACAGGTCCTGAACACTGAAGCTTTCTTT. Translation: CASSPQVLNTEAFF.

The chain recombines TRBV5-6 with TRBJ1-1, with D perhaps TRBD1 (5 bases). This CDR3 has 14 amino acids. V shed 2 bases and J shed 4 bases, with 12 bases lying between them. The germline CDR1 and CDR2 sequences are SGHDT and YYEEEE. The CDR3 region has the DNA TGTGCCAGCAGCTTCGGGGCGGGGCCCACTGAAGCTTTCTTT. It encodes CASSFGAGPTEAFF.

This clone was observed once. The chain is built from TRBV6-5 and TRBJ2-6; unclear D gene. Germline CDR1 MNHEY, CDR2 SVGAGI. This CDR3 region has 10 residues. With 10 bases removed from V and 9 bases from J, the gap between germline ends came to 7 bases. CDR3 nucleotides: TGTGCCACTGGCCTCAACGTCCTGACTTTC. Translated, it gives CATGLNVLTF.

This chain's CDR3 is CASSSPDSTDTQYF. Written as DNA, the CDR3 is TGCGCCAGCAGCTCACCGGACTCCACAGATACGCAGTATTTT. This rearrangement joins TRBV5-1 to TRBJ2-3; weak D call: TRBD2 (5 bases). Trimming removed 3 bases from V and 2 bases from J, with 10 bases in between. Germline V gene lookup returns CDR1 SGHRS and CDR2 YFSETQ. This CDR3 contains 14 residues.

The J gene is TRBJ2-1, the V gene TRBV10-1; D is uncertain. Looked up from germline, CDR1 is WNHNN and CDR2 is SYGVQD (reference sequence). V was pared by 8 bases and J by 10 bases, with 15 bases between. The CDR3 consists of 12 residues. Written as DNA, the CDR3 is TGCGCCAGCGGGATGGTTGTTGGAGAGCAGTTCTTC. It encodes CASGMVVGEQFF.

This clone was detected only a few times. The J gene is TRBJ2-2, the V gene TRBV3-1 (or the pseudogene TRBV3-2); D may be TRBD1 or TRBD2 (5 bases each). CDR1 is LGHDT, CDR2 YNNKEL, per germline (reference sequence). The CDR3 spans 14 residues. The germline V and J ends were trimmed by 5 bases and 4 bases, with 11 bases remaining between them. Here the CDR3 reads CASSWGIPTGELFF. CDR3 in DNA: TGTGCCAGCAGCTGGGGGATTCCCACCGGGGAGCTGTTTTTT.

This clone came up once. The chain has TRBV6-4 and TRBJ1-1; D perhaps matches TRBD1 (6 bases). This CDR3 region has 14 residues. The ends were cut back, 4 bases at V and 4 bases at J, with 13 bases in the middle. The germline V gene has CDR1 MRHNA and CDR2 SNTAGT. The CDR3 spells CASSATTGSTEAFF. The CDR3 region has the DNA TGTGCCAGCAGTGCTACTACAGGGAGCACTGAAGCTTTCTTT.

This rearrangement joins TRBV5-6 to TRBJ2-1; tentatively, D is TRBD1 (5 bases). The CDR3 length is 15 residues. Trimming left V 3 bases short and J 1 base short, with 11 bases between. CDR1 is SGHDT and CDR2 is YYEEEE in the germline V gene. CDR3 sequence reads: CASSWGRGSYNEQFF. The DNA for the CDR3 is TGTGCCAGCAGCTGGGGAAGGGGATCCTACAATGAGCAGTTCTTC.

This chain joins TRBV6-5 and TRBJ1-1, with 9 bases lining up with TRBD1. The CDR3 totals 16 residues. The V gene's germline CDR1 is MNHEY and CDR2 SVGAGI. V shed 1 base, J shed 1 base, and the junction held 4 bases outside the gene matches. The CDR3 reads CASSYLPGQGNTEAFF. DNA for the CDR3: TGTGCCAGCAGTTACTTACCGGGACAGGGGAACACTGAAGCTTTCTTT.

The genes are TRBV14 and TRBJ2-2, with D unresolved. Trimming took off 1 base at V and 6 bases at J, with 9 bases between the two ends. Germline V gene lookup returns CDR1 SGHDN and CDR2 FVKESK. The CDR3 totals 14 residues. The CDR3 is CASSQVSGPGELFF. The CDR3 DNA reads as TGTGCCAGCAGCCAAGTGTCAGGCCCCGGGGAGCTGTTTTTT.

The chain combines TRBV14 with TRBJ2-2; D uncertain. The V and J ends lost 2 bases and 6 bases respectively, with 4 bases between them. CDR3 length: 12 amino acids. From germline, CDR1 is SGHDN and CDR2 FVKESK. The CDR3 DNA reads TGTGCCAGCAGCCAAAGTGCCGGGGAGCTGTTTTTT. Translating gives CASSQSAGELFF. The whole variable domain, filled in from reference TRBV14 and TRBJ2-2, reads EAGVTQFPSHSVIEKGQTVTLRCDPISGHDNLYWYRRVMGKEIKFLLHFVKESKQDESGMPNNRFLAERTGGTYSTLKVQPAELEDSGVYFCASSQSAGELFFGEGSRLTVL.

The chain is built from TRBV7-8 and TRBJ2-2, with D unresolved. The CDR3 covers 17 residues. CDR1 SGHVS and CDR2 FQNEAQ come from the germline V gene. The V and J ends lost 4 bases and 6 bases respectively, with 21 bases between them. The CDR3 spells CASSSRRLGLGAGELFF. Here the CDR3 DNA reads TGTGCCAGCAGCTCCCGAAGGTTAGGGCTGGGTGCCGGGGAGCTGTTTTTT.

The chain joins TRBV12-3 or TRBV12-4 to TRBJ2-7; a possible D gene is TRBD2 (5 bases). The CDR3 runs to 13 residues. V lost 5 bases, J lost 5 bases, and 13 bases lay in between. For the CDR3, the DNA is TGTGCCAGCAGTCCCGTTGCTAGCAACGAGCAGTACTTC. It specifies CASSPVASNEQYF.

The chain uses TRBV25-1 and TRBJ2-3; D is perhaps TRBD1 (6 bases). Germline values: CDR1 MGHDK, CDR2 SYGVNS. Trimming removed 3 bases from V and 6 bases from J, with 13 bases in between. CDR3 size: 14 residues. The CDR3 region is CASSDGGGWDTQYF. The DNA of the CDR3 is TGTGCCAGCAGTGACGGTGGGGGCTGGGATACGCAGTATTTT.

The rearrangement joins TRBV12-5 to TRBJ1-6; D is undetermined. V shed 2 bases and J shed 10 bases, with 3 bases lying between them. Germline-derived CDR1 and CDR2 are LGHNT and FRNRAP. The CDR3 contains 11 residues. For the CDR3, the DNA is TGTGCTAGTGGTTTGTGGTCACCCCTCCACTTT. The encoded protein is CASGLWSPLHF. The full variable domain, completed using reference TRBV12-5 and TRBJ1-6, is DARVTQTPRHKVTEMGQEVTMRCQPILGHNTVFWYRQTMMQGLELLAYFRNRAPLDDSGMPKDRFSAEMPDATLATLKIQPSEPRDSAVYFCASGLWSPLHFGNGTRLTVT.

The chain employs TRBV5-4 and TRBJ2-5, with a weak D call TRBD1 (6 bases). The germline V gene has CDR1 SGHNT and CDR2 YYREEE (reference sequence). This CDR3 is built from 15 residues. Trimming cost V 4 bases and J 1 base, with 14 bases left between them. CDR3 sequence reads: CASSGAGTLQETQYF. As DNA, the CDR3 is TGTGCCAGCAGCGGGGCCGGGACACTCCAAGAGACCCAGTACTTC.

This clone was seen a few times. The chain uses TRBV27 and TRBJ1-5; D remains ambiguous. The germline V gene encodes CDR1 MNHEY and CDR2 SMNVEV (reference sequence). The V and J ends lost 6 bases and 3 bases respectively, with 15 bases between them. This CDR3 spans 15 amino acids. The CDR3 sequence: CASSLLGRHNQPQHF. CDR3 nucleotide sequence: TGTGCCAGCAGCCTGCTGGGGAGACACAATCAGCCCCAGCATTTT.

The V gene is TRBV12-3 or TRBV12-4, the J gene TRBJ2-3; no definite D call. The CDR3 has 13 amino acids. V was cut by 3 bases and J by 5 bases, with 9 bases left in between. The CDR3 region is CASSFQIGDTQYF. DNA of the CDR3: TGTGCCAGCAGTTTCCAGATCGGAGATACGCAGTATTTT.

As DNA, the CDR3 is TGTGCCAGCGGGGACAGGGGGCTCTCACCCCTCCACTTT. As protein: CASGDRGLSPLHF. This chain uses TRBV2 with TRBJ1-6; 12 bases agree with TRBD1. The length of the CDR3 is 13 residues. Germline values: CDR1 SNHLY, CDR2 FYNNEI. V shed 8 bases and J 10 bases; nucleotides not matched to a gene: 3. The full variable domain, its missing parts supplied by reference TRBV2 and TRBJ1-6, is EPEVTQTPSHQVTQMGQEVILRCVPISNHLYFYWYRQILGQKVEFLVSFYNNEISEKSEIFDDQFSVERPDGSNFTLKIRSTKLEDSAMYFCASGDRGLSPLHFGNGTRLTVT.

V gene TRBV4-1 combines with J gene TRBJ1-1; D unclear. The CDR3 length is 14 residues. CDR1 is MGHRA, CDR2 YSYEKL, per germline. V was cut by 6 bases and J by 3 bases, with 14 bases left in between. The CDR3 DNA follows: TGCGCCAGCAGGGGTCCCCTACGGGACACTGAAGCTTTCTTT. This gives the protein CASRGPLRDTEAFF.

V gene TRBV7-2 combines with J gene TRBJ2-7; TRBD1 is a possible D gene (5 bases). CDR1 SGHTA and CDR2 FQGNSA come from the germline V gene. This CDR3 comprises 13 residues. Trimming took 1 base from V and 6 from J, leaving 10 bases between them. DNA for the CDR3: TGTGCCAGCAGCTTAGTTTTAGGGGCCGAGCAGTACTTC. The encoded protein is CASSLVLGAEQYF. The full variable domain, rest sourced from reference TRBV7-2 and TRBJ2-7, is GAGVSQSPSNKVTEKGKDVELRCDPISGHTALYWYRQSLGQGLEFLIYFQGNSAPDKSGLPSDRFSAERTGGSVSTLTIQRTQQEDSAVYLCASSLVLGAEQYFGPGTRLTVT.

V gene TRBV12-5 combines with J gene TRBJ2-5; maybe TRBD2 (5 bases). This CDR3 comprises 13 residues. Germline assignment: CDR1 LGHNT and CDR2 FRNRAP. V dropped 4 bases and J dropped 4 bases, with 10 bases sitting between them. The CDR3 bases are TGTGCTAGTGGTTACCGAGGGTCAGAGACCCAGTACTTC. Protein: CASGYRGSETQYF.

J is TRBJ2-7 and V is TRBV5-6; TRBD1 matches 9 bases. The CDR3 covers 16 residues. Germline CDR1 reads SGHDT; CDR2 reads YYEEEE. Trimming took 2 bases from V and 2 from J; bases not matched to a gene: 8. The CDR3 loop reads CASSLPGQGVPYEQYF. The CDR3, as DNA: TGTGCCAGCAGCTTACCGGGACAGGGAGTTCCCTACGAGCAGTACTTC.

The J gene is TRBJ1-4, the V gene TRBV6-5; TRBD1 is a possible D gene (5 bases). Trimming removed 11 bases from V and 2 bases from J, with 12 bases in between. Germline V gene data show CDR1 as MNHEY and CDR2 as SVGAGI. The CDR3 has 13 amino acids. CDR3 amino acids: CAVGTATNEKLFF. CDR3 DNA sequence: TGTGCCGTGGGGACTGCTACTAATGAAAAACTGTTTTTT.

This chain links TRBV7-6 with TRBJ2-2; D may match TRBD1 or TRBD2 (6 bases each). Trimming pared 2 bases from V and 4 bases from J, leaving 17 bases between. This CDR3 contains 17 residues. The germline CDR1 and CDR2 sequences are SGHVS and FNYEAQ. Written as DNA, the CDR3 is TGTGCCAGCAGCTTAAGGGGGGCGTTAAGGAGCACCGGGGAGCTGTTTTTT. Translation gives CASSLRGALRSTGELFF. The whole variable domain, remainder taken from reference TRBV7-6 and TRBJ2-2, is GAGVSQSPRYKVTKRGQDVALRCDPISGHVSLYWYRQALGQGPEFLTYFNYEAQQDKSGLPNDRFSAERPEGSISTLTIQRTEQRDSAMYRCASSLRGALRSTGELFFGEGSRLTVL.

This clone appeared a few times. The chain carries TRBV2 and TRBJ2-1; D unclear. The CDR3 contains 12 residues. The ends were cut back, 2 bases at V and 6 bases at J, with 5 bases in the middle. Per the germline V gene, CDR1 is SNHLY and CDR2 is FYNNEI. The CDR3 sequence is CASSELFNEQFF. The CDR3 DNA is TGTGCCAGCAGTGAACTGTTCAATGAGCAGTTCTTC. Full variable domain (missing parts from reference TRBV2 and TRBJ2-1): EPEVTQTPSHQVTQMGQEVILRCVPISNHLYFYWYRQILGQKVEFLVSFYNNEISEKSEIFDDQFSVERPDGSNFTLKIRSTKLEDSAMYFCASSELFNEQFFGPGTRLTVL.

The chain combines TRBV5-1 with TRBJ1-1; D is possibly TRBD1 (5 bases). The germline V gene encodes CDR1 SGHRS and CDR2 YFSETQ. This CDR3 spans 15 amino acids. V was shortened by 4 bases and J by 0 bases, with 13 bases between the two germline ends. The CDR3 region has the DNA TGCGCCAGCAGCAGCTCGGGACGCTTGAACACTGAAGCTTTCTTT. Translating it yields CASSSSGRLNTEAFF. The full variable domain, completed using reference TRBV5-1 and TRBJ1-1, is KAGVTQTPRYLIKTRGQQVTLSCSPISGHRSVSWYQQTPGQGLQFLFEYFSETQRNKGNFPGRFSGRQFSNSRSEMNVSTLELGDSALYLCASSSSGRLNTEAFFGQGTRLTVV.

This rearrangement joins TRBV5-6 to TRBJ2-5; D gene uncertain. This CDR3 contains 14 residues. CDR1 is SGHDT, CDR2 YYEEEE, per germline. Trimming took off 0 bases at V and 1 base at J, with 7 bases between the two ends. CDR3 coding DNA: TGTGCCAGCAGCTTGGAGTTCAGCCAAGAGACCCAGTACTTC. As protein: CASSLEFSQETQYF.

The chain couples TRBV5-4 to TRBJ2-3, with 9 bases identical to TRBD2. Germline CDR1 SGHNT, CDR2 YYREEE (reference sequence). The CDR3 totals 15 residues. With 0 bases clipped from V and 6 bases from J, the junction kept 5 bases outside the gene matches. The CDR3 sequence: CASSLGTSAKDTQYF. CDR3 in DNA: TGTGCCAGCAGCTTGGGGACTAGCGCAAAGGATACGCAGTATTTT.